The next 27 T cell receptor beta chains were all read from a single sample in a study of blood T cell repertoires in COVID-19. TCRdb's copy holds only in-frame clones and misses some; the assay was immunoSEQ multiplex PCR. The sample includes a few hundred thousand clones, more than 70% of them seen just once. Sequenced sample: PBMCs or T cells enriched from blood (not recorded which). The receptors derive from a man aged 40-50 years in a cohort exposed to, infected with or recovered from COVID-19 (not recorded which).

The chain uses TRBV11-3 and TRBJ2-3, with D perhaps matching TRBD1 (5 bases). V was pared by 5 bases and J by 2 bases, with 14 bases between. The CDR3 has 15 residues. CDR1 is SGHNT, CDR2 YENEEA, per germline. Here the CDR3 DNA reads TGTGCCAGCAGCCAAGGGGTGGGATACACAGATACGCAGTATTTT. It translates to CASSQGVGYTDTQYF.

The chain is built from TRBV29-1 and TRBJ2-1; TRBD1 aligns across 9 bases. The ends lost 8 bases at V and 5 bases at J; junction bases unmatched: 4. The germline gives CDR1 SQVTM, CDR2 ANQGSEA. CDR3 length: 12 residues. CDR3 region: CSLGQGHNEQFF. The DNA of the CDR3 is TGCAGCTTAGGACAGGGGCACAATGAGCAGTTCTTC.

The chain recombines TRBV6-5 with TRBJ2-6, with TRBD1 matching 8 bases. J gave up 0 bases and V 2 bases, and 0 bases lay outside the gene matches. The CDR3 contains 16 residues. Germline CDR1 and CDR2: MNHEY and SVGAGI. The chain's CDR3 is CASSYTGGSGANVLTF. CDR3 nucleotides: TGTGCCAGCAGTTACACAGGGGGCTCTGGGGCCAACGTCCTGACTTTC.

This clone has a single count. The V call is TRBV13, the J call TRBJ2-6; 7 bases agree with TRBD1. The germline V gene encodes CDR1 PRHDT and CDR2 FYEKMQ (reference sequence). The CDR3 spans 16 residues. V was pared by 2 bases and J by 2 bases, with 3 bases of the junction left unmatched. In DNA, the CDR3 is TGTGCCAGCAGCTTACGTACAGGGGCTGGGGCCAACGTCCTGACTTTC. This translates into CASSLRTGAGANVLTF. The full variable domain, rest sourced from reference TRBV13 and TRBJ2-6, is AAGVIQSPRHLIKEKRETATLKCYPIPRHDTVYWYQQGPGQDPQFLISFYEKMQSDKGSIPDRFSAQQFSDYHSELNMSSLELGDSALYFCASSLRTGAGANVLTFGAGSRLTVL.

Written as DNA, the CDR3 is TGTGCCAGCCAAGCGGAGGAGGGCCAGCCCCAGCATTTT. Protein sequence: CASQAEEGQPQHF. The rearrangement joins TRBV6-5 to TRBJ1-5; no reliable D call. Germline CDR1 and CDR2: MNHEY and SVGAGI. The V end was cut by 8 bases, the J end by 7 bases, with 15 bases between. This CDR3 is built from 13 residues.

The chain links TRBV6-1 to TRBJ1-5; the D is unclear. The CDR3 runs 13 residues. CDR1 MNHNS and CDR2 SASEGT come from the germline V gene. Trimming removed 2 bases at V and 4 bases at J, with 6 bases between. The CDR3 sequence: CASSERENQPQHF. In DNA form, the CDR3 reads TGTGCCAGCAGTGAACGGGAGAATCAGCCCCAGCATTTT.

The chain couples TRBV5-1 to TRBJ2-1, with 9 bases fitting TRBD2. Germline loops: CDR1 SGHRS, CDR2 YFSETQ. The CDR3 spans 20 residues. V dropped 4 bases and J dropped 2; count of bases not matched to a gene: 19. Here the CDR3 DNA reads TGCGCCAGCAGCAATTCCGTTGGAGCCCTGATAGCGGGAGCCTACAATGAGCAGTTCTTC. Translation gives CASSNSVGALIAGAYNEQFF.

This clone has just a few counts. The chain carries TRBV2 and TRBJ2-2, with TRBD1 matching over 11 bases. V lost 4 bases and J lost 7; bases outside the gene matches: 5. Germline V gives CDR1 SNHLY, CDR2 FYNNEI. The CDR3 has 15 amino acids. CDR3 loop: CASSADRGRGGELFF. The DNA for the CDR3 is TGTGCCAGCAGTGCGGACAGGGGGCGAGGCGGGGAGCTGTTTTTT.

This clone was seen once. This chain uses TRBV5-8 with TRBJ2-7; D is ambiguous. The CDR3 spans 11 residues. Trimming removed 3 bases at V and 5 bases at J, with 6 bases between. Germline-derived CDR1 and CDR2 are SGHTS and YDEGEE. The CDR3 DNA reads as TGTGCCAGCAGCTCGAGCCACGAGCAGTACTTC. Translation gives CASSSSHEQYF.

The chain carries TRBV19 and TRBJ2-3; 7 bases align to TRBD2. The CDR3 contains 15 residues. Germline V gene sequence: CDR1 LNHDA, CDR2 SQIVND (reference sequence). The V segment lost 10 bases and the J segment 8 bases; nucleotides outside the gene matches: 18. The CDR3: CATEGSGAISSTQYF. CDR3 coding DNA: TGTGCCACCGAGGGAAGCGGGGCCATCTCGAGTACGCAGTATTTT.

This chain uses TRBV7-2 with TRBJ1-1, with no clear D. V gave up 1 base and J gave up 0 bases, with 6 bases separating them. The CDR3 consists of 14 residues. Germline lookup yields CDR1 SGHTA and CDR2 FQGNSA. The CDR3 nucleotides are TGTGCCAGCAGCTTAGAGAGGGTGAACACTGAAGCTTTCTTT. Residues: CASSLERVNTEAFF.

The chain uses TRBV7-9 and TRBJ2-3, with 13 bases identical to TRBD2. CDR1 SEHNR and CDR2 FQNEAQ come from the germline V gene (reference sequence). This CDR3 region has 18 residues. J lost 6 bases, V lost 5 bases, and 14 bases had no gene match. CDR3 in DNA: TGTGCCAGCAGCCCCATCCCCCTACTAGCGGGAGGGCGGGATACGCAGTATTTT. This codes for CASSPIPLLAGGRDTQYF.

The chain joins TRBV5-1 to TRBJ1-1; 7 nucleotides agree with TRBD1. Germline CDR1 SGHRS, CDR2 YFSETQ. This CDR3 is built from 15 residues. Germline trimming cut 5 bases from V and 0 bases from J; bases unmatched to any gene: 7. The CDR3, as DNA: TGCGCCAGCAGTAGGGACAGAGTATTGAACACTGAAGCTTTCTTT. It specifies CASSRDRVLNTEAFF. The complete variable domain, with remaining parts taken from reference TRBV5-1 and TRBJ1-1, reads KAGVTQTPRYLIKTRGQQVTLSCSPISGHRSVSWYQQTPGQGLQFLFEYFSETQRNKGNFPGRFSGRQFSNSRSEMNVSTLELGDSALYLCASSRDRVLNTEAFFGQGTRLTVV.

This clone was found once. The chain has TRBV6-1 and TRBJ1-2; D gene ambiguous. Between the trimmed V and J ends, which lost 4 bases and 4 bases, there was a span of 7 bases. The CDR3 has 12 amino acids. CDR1 and CDR2 from the germline V gene are MNHNS and SASEGT. CDR3 sequence reads: CASSVASYGYTF. The CDR3 DNA is TGTGCCAGCAGTGTAGCCTCCTATGGCTACACCTTC.

The chain carries TRBV6-5 and TRBJ2-1, with D hard to call. The CDR3 totals 10 residues. V was pared by 9 bases and J by 10 bases, with 10 bases between. Germline CDR1 is MNHEY and CDR2 is SVGAGI. The CDR3, as DNA: TGTGCCAGTTCCTACAGAGAGCAGTTCTTC. Translating it yields CASSYREQFF.

The V and J genes are TRBV7-2 and TRBJ2-1; 9 bases are a match to TRBD2. The CDR3 sequence is 19 residues long. Trimming took 2 bases from V and 1 from J; bases not matched to a gene: 12. In germline, CDR1 is SGHTA, CDR2 FQGNSA. The CDR3 is CASSLSVSGGFESYNEQFF. The CDR3 nucleotides read TGTGCCAGCAGCTTATCTGTTAGCGGGGGTTTCGAATCCTACAATGAGCAGTTCTTC.

The chain links TRBV19 to TRBJ2-1, with 12 nucleotides matching TRBD1. This CDR3 comprises 15 residues. Unmatched junction bases numbered 7, after V lost 7 bases and J lost 6 bases. Germline values: CDR1 LNHDA, CDR2 SQIVND (reference sequence). Here the CDR3 reads CASKSGGQGANEQFF. The CDR3 bases are TGTGCCAGTAAATCCGGGGGACAGGGGGCCAATGAGCAGTTCTTC.

The chain has TRBV4-1 and TRBJ1-3; D gene uncertain. The CDR3 has 16 residues. Germline CDR1 and CDR2: MGHRA and YSYEKL. With 0 bases removed from V and 4 bases from J, the gap between germline ends came to 13 bases. In DNA form, the CDR3 reads TGCGCCAGCAGCCAAGATCCATATGTTGCGGGAAACACCATATATTTT. Translation: CASSQDPYVAGNTIYF.

This clone came up a few times. The DNA for the CDR3 is TGCGCCAGCAGCTTGGAACAGGGGGCGAGTGGCTACACCTTC. This translates into CASSLEQGASGYTF. V is TRBV5-1 and J is TRBJ1-2; 9 bases align to TRBD1. The junction had 4 bases not matched to a gene; V was cut back by 0 bases and J by 7 bases. Germline CDR1 and CDR2: SGHRS and YFSETQ. The CDR3 runs 14 residues. The full variable domain, completed using reference TRBV5-1 and TRBJ1-2, is KAGVTQTPRYLIKTRGQQVTLSCSPISGHRSVSWYQQTPGQGLQFLFEYFSETQRNKGNFPGRFSGRQFSNSRSEMNVSTLELGDSALYLCASSLEQGASGYTFGSGTRLTVV.

The chain combines TRBV6-1 with TRBJ2-7; TRBD2 is a possible D gene (5 bases). V was clipped by 0 bases and J by 2 bases, with 8 bases between them. The CDR3 contains 14 residues. The germline V gene encodes CDR1 MNHNS and CDR2 SASEGT. The CDR3, as DNA: TGTGCCAGCAGTGAAGCGTCCGGGGCCTACGAGCAGTACTTC. Translating gives CASSEASGAYEQYF.

The gene calls are TRBV14 and TRBJ1-2; D gene unclear. V lost 4 bases and J lost 6, with 15 bases in between. The CDR3 totals 14 residues. Germline values: CDR1 SGHDN, CDR2 FVKESK. The CDR3 nucleotides are TGTGCCAGCAGCCTCCGAGGGTATGGGAATGGCTACACCTTC. Translation gives CASSLRGYGNGYTF.

This sequence joins TRBV13 and TRBJ2-5; D is possibly TRBD2 (6 bases). This CDR3 has 13 amino acids. The V gene's germline CDR1 is PRHDT and CDR2 FYEKMQ (reference sequence). Trimming removed 1 base from V and 7 bases from J, with 10 bases in between. The DNA of the CDR3 is TGTGCCAGCAGCTTAGCGGGAGCGTGGACCCAGTACTTC. Translation gives CASSLAGAWTQYF.

This chain connects TRBV10-3 to TRBJ2-4; a weak D match, TRBD2 (6 bases). Germline CDR1 reads ENHRY; CDR2 reads SYGVKD. The ends were cut back, 3 bases at V and 11 bases at J, with 20 bases in the middle. The CDR3 contains 15 residues. The CDR3 loop is CAISESSAPLRVQYF. The CDR3 DNA reads TGTGCCATCAGTGAATCTAGCGCCCCACTCCGCGTTCAGTACTTC.

With regard to this clone: Other DNA sequences from this sample encode an identical CDR3 as well. This rearrangement joins TRBV5-1 to TRBJ2-1; tentative D call: TRBD2 (6 bases). Germline assignment: CDR1 SGHRS and CDR2 YFSETQ. The CDR3 loop spans 16 amino acids. Between the trimmed V and J ends, which lost 5 bases and 0 bases, there was a span of 15 bases. The CDR3, as DNA: TGCGCCAGCAGTCCCGGGAGCGGTAGCTCCTACAATGAGCAGTTCTTC. Translating gives CASSPGSGSSYNEQFF.

This rearrangement joins TRBV27 to TRBJ2-3; 11 bases are shared with TRBD2. Losses at the gene ends were 6 bases for V and 5 bases for J; bases not matched to a gene: 10. Germline loops: CDR1 MNHEY, CDR2 SMNVEV (reference sequence). The CDR3 is 16 residues long. The CDR3 nucleotides read TGTGCCAGCAGCTCATCGGCTAGCGGGAGGTTAGATACGCAGTATTTT. Translated: CASSSSASGRLDTQYF.

The rearrangement uses TRBV7-9 and TRBJ2-7; D might be TRBD2 (6 bases). The CDR3 spans 15 residues. Per the germline V gene, CDR1 is SEHNR and CDR2 is FQNEAQ (reference sequence). The V and J ends lost 4 bases and 2 bases respectively, with 15 bases between them. The CDR3: CASSSNSGDPYEQYF. The CDR3 DNA follows: TGTGCCAGCAGCTCTAATAGCGGAGATCCCTACGAGCAGTACTTC.

V and J are TRBV25-1 and TRBJ2-1, with 10 bases identical to TRBD2. The CDR3 contains 18 residues. CDR1 is MGHDK, CDR2 SYGVNS, per germline. V lost 5 bases to trimming and J lost 1 base; unmatched junction nucleotides: 11. CDR3 in DNA: TGTGCCAGCAGTCTCCTAGCGGGAGTGTGGGTGTCCTACAATGAGCAGTTCTTC. Its protein product is CASSLLAGVWVSYNEQFF.